This is a list of T cell receptor beta chains from one sample in a study of cytomegalovirus exposure and HLA in healthy donors. Here immunoSEQ multiplex PCR was the method, and the copy in TCRdb shows in-frame clones only, minus some. This table has 40,000 or so clones, approximately 80% appearing once. Material: PBMCs. The receptors derive from a man aged 30 to 39 in good health and CMV-seronegative. Each CDR3 is given without its conserved first and last residue. Fields, in order: J gene, V gene, CDR3 protein.

>TRBJ2-7|TRBV19
ASSIGDRDSYEQY
>TRBJ2-2|TRBV27
ASSSGSSGELF
>TRBJ2-3|TRBV19
ASSIPGLPKSTDTQY
>TRBJ1-5|TRBV19
ASSISGAEYNQPQH
>TRBJ2-6|TRBV18
ASSPTSDSSGANVLT
>TRBJ2-7|TRBV4-1
ASSHLTSGSREQY
>TRBJ2-1|TRBV19
ASWDRGVRGDEQF
>TRBJ2-2|TRBV28
ASSTGQITGELF
>TRBJ2-1|TRBV10-1
ASSEQAGGYNEQF
>TRBJ2-1|TRBV27
ASSLRLYNEQF
>TRBJ2-7|TRBV5-1
ASSVGLAVSYEQY
>TRBJ1-2|TRBV19
ASLKQGYYGYT
>TRBJ1-2|TRBV5-1
ASRSVTPGHNYGYT
>TRBJ1-2|TRBV28
ASRENYGYT
>TRBJ2-3|TRBV9
ASSARTGGSVDTQY
>TRBJ1-2|TRBV6-5
ASSYDSLWGYT
>TRBJ1-1|TRBV5-1
ASSSQPGQDEAF
>TRBJ2-1|TRBV5-1
ASSSDPSGGNNEQF
>TRBJ2-4|TRBV7-2
ASSSIAGGPDIQY
>TRBJ2-7|TRBV5-1
ASSFPQTDEQY
>TRBJ2-1|TRBV10-3
AISKIKGSSYNEQF
>TRBJ2-1|TRBV18
ASSPRLAGGQAEQF
>TRBJ2-4|TRBV28
ASSLNGKNIQY
>TRBJ2-7|TRBV4-2
ASSREGSGSSYEQY
>TRBJ2-5|TRBV19
ASSFRLAGTQETQY
>TRBJ1-4|TRBV6-1
ASSERKDRLNEKLF
>TRBJ2-7|TRBV7-9
ASSFVPSYEQY
>TRBJ2-2|TRBV19
ASNGRGSTGELF
>TRBJ2-2|TRBV29-1
SVGGQGNTGELF
>TRBJ2-7|TRBV5-1
ASSLVGGRYEQY
>TRBJ1-1|TRBV18
ASSLGQGGNTEAF
>TRBJ1-4|TRBV7-8
ASSPWTGGYEKLF
>TRBJ2-1|TRBV6-1
ASSGEGLAVNEQF
>TRBJ1-5|TRBV4-1
ASSQDRGQGNNQPQH
>TRBJ2-2|TRBV5-8
ASSFATGGGGNTGELF
>TRBJ1-1|TRBV29-1
SASEGTNTEAF
>TRBJ2-7|TRBV15
ATSRDIAGFSYEQY
>TRBJ2-5|TRBV2
ASRPMGGSQETQY
>TRBJ1-2|TRBV5-5
ASSHVDRVDGYT
>TRBJ2-7|TRBV6-5
ASSSYRAEQY
>TRBJ1-1|TRBV27
ASSFRGPNTEAF
>TRBJ2-5|TRBV4-3
ASSQGEGRETQY
>TRBJ2-1|TRBV5-4
ASSFRTNEQF
>TRBJ2-1|TRBV4-3
ASSPLAGQRNEQF
>TRBJ1-4|TRBV27
ASGPGEANEKLF
>TRBJ2-7|TRBV9
ASSGSAGGYEQY
>TRBJ1-1|TRBV19
ATSLMNTEAF
>TRBJ2-1|TRBV7-3
ASSFTSGKGNEQF
>TRBJ1-2|TRBV27
ASSSNRGWYGYT
>TRBJ2-2|TRBV28
ASRGEFGTSGRRGGELF